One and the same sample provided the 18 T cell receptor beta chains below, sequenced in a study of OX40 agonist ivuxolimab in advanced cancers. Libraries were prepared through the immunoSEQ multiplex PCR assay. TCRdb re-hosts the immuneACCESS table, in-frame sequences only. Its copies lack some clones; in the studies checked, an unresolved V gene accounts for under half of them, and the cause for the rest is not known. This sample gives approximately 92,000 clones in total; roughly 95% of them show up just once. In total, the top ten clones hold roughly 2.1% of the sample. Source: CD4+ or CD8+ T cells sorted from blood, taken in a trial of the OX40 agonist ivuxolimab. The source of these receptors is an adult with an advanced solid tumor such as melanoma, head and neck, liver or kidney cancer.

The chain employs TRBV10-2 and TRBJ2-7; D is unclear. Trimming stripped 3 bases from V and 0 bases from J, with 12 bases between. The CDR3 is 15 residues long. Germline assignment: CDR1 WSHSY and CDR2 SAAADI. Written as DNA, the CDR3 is TGCGCCAGCAGTGAAGAAATCCGAACCTCCTACGAGCAGTACTTC. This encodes CASSEEIRTSYEQYF.

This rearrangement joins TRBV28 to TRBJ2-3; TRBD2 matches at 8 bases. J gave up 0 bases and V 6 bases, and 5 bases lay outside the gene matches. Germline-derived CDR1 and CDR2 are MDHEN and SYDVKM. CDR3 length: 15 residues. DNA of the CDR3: TGTGCCAGCAGATCTAGCGGGCCTAGCACAGATACGCAGTATTTT. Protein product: CASRSSGPSTDTQYF.

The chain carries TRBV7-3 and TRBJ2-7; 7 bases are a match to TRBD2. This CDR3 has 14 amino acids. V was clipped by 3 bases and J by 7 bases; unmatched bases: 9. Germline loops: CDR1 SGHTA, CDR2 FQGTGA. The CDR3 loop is CASSFGTTGGEQYF. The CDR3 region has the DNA TGTGCCAGCAGCTTTGGCACCACGGGGGGAGAGCAGTACTTC.

The CDR3 DNA follows: TGTGCCAGCAGTTTACCCCAGCACGGAGCGGGGGGCGTAGCCTACGAGCAGTACTTC. It is translated as CASSLPQHGAGGVAYEQYF. The chain recombines TRBV28 with TRBJ2-7, with 9 bases aligning to TRBD2. The V and J ends lost 2 bases and 2 bases, in that order; junction bases with no gene match: 16. CDR3 size: 19 residues. CDR1 and CDR2 (germline): MDHEN, SYDVKM.

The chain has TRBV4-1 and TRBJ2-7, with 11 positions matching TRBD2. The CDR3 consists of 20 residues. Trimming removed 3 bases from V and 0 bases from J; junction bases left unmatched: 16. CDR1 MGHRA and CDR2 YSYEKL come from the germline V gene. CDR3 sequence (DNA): TGCGCCAGCAGCCAGCTCCCGGGACTAGCGGACCTTGAGAGCTCCTACGAGCAGTACTTC. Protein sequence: CASSQLPGLADLESSYEQYF.

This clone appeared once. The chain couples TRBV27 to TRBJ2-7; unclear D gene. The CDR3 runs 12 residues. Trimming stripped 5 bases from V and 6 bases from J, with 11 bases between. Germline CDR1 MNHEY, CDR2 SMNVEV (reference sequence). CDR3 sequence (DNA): TGTGCCAGCAGTCCACGATCCGGCGAGCAGTACTTC. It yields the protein CASSPRSGEQYF.

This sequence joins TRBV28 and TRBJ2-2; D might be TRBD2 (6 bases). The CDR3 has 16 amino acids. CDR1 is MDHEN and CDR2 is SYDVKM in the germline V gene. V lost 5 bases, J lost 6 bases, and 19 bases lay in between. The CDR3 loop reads CASSLNSGLRAGELFF. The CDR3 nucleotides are TGTGCCAGCAGTCTCAATTCGGGACTTAGGGCCGGGGAGCTGTTTTTT.

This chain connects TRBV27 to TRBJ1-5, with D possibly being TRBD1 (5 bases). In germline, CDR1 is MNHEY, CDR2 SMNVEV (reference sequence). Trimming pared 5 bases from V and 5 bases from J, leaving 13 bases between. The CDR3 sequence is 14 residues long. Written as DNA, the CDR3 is TGTGCCAGCAGTCTAACGGGACGGGATCAGCCCCAGCATTTT. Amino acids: CASSLTGRDQPQHF.

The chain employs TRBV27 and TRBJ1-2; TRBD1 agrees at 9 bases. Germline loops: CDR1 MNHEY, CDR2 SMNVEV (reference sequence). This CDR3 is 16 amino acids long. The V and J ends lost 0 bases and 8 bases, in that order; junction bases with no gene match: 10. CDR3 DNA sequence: TGTGCCAGCAGTTTATCGACGGACAGGGGTATATGGGGCTACACCTTC. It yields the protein CASSLSTDRGIWGYTF.

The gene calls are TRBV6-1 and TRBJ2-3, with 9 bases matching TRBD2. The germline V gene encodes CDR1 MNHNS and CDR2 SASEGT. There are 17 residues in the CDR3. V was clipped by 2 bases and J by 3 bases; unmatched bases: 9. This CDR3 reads CASSEYRGSGRTDTQYF. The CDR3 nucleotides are TGTGCCAGCAGTGAATATCGGGGTAGCGGGAGAACAGATACGCAGTATTTT.

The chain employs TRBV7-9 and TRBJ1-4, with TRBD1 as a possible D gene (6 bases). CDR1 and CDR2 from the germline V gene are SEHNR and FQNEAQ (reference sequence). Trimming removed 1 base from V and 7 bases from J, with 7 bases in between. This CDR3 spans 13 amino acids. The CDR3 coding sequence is TGTGCCAGCAGCTTAGGAGGGGGTGAAAAACTGTTTTTT. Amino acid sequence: CASSLGGGEKLFF.

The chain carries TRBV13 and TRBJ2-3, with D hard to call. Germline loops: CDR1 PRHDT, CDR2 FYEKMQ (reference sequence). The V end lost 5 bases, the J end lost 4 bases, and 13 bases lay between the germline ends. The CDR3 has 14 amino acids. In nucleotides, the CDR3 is TGTGCCAGCAGCCCGATGGGTTCGTCAGATACGCAGTATTTT. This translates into CASSPMGSSDTQYF. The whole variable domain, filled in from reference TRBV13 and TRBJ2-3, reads AAGVIQSPRHLIKEKRETATLKCYPIPRHDTVYWYQQGPGQDPQFLISFYEKMQSDKGSIPDRFSAQQFSDYHSELNMSSLELGDSALYFCASSPMGSSDTQYFGPGTRLTVL.

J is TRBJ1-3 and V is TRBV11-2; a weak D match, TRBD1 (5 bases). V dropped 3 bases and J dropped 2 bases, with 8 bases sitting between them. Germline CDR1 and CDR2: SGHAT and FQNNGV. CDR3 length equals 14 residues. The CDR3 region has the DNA TGTGCCAGCAGCTTGCAGGGAACTGGAAACACCATATATTTT. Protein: CASSLQGTGNTIYF.

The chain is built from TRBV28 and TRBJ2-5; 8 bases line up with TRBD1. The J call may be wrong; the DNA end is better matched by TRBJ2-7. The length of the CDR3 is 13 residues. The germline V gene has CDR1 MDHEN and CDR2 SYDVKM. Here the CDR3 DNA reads TGTGCCAGCAGTTTACGGACAGGGCACGAGCAGTACTTC. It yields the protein CASSLRTGHEQYF.

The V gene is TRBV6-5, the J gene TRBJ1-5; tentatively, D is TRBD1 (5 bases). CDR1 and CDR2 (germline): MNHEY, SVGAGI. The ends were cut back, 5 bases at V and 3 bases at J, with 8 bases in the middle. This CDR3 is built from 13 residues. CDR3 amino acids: CASSRQTNQPQHF. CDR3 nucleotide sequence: TGTGCCAGCAGTCGACAGACCAATCAGCCCCAGCATTTT.

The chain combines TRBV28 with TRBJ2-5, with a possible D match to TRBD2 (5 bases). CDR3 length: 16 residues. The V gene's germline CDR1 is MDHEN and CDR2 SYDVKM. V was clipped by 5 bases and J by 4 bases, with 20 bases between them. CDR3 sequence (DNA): TGTGCCAGCAGTAGGCCCAAAGGAGGAGGCGGAGAGACCCAGTACTTC. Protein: CASSRPKGGGGETQYF. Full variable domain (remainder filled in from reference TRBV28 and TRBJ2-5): DVKVTQSSRYLVKRTGEKVFLECVQDMDHENMFWYRQDPGLGLRLIYFSYDVKMKEKGDIPEGYSVSREKKERFSLILESASTNQTSMYLCASSRPKGGGGETQYFGPGTRLLVL.

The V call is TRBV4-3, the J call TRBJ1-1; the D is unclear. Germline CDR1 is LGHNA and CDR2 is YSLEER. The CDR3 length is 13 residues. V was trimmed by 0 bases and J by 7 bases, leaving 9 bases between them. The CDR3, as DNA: TGCGCCAGCAGCCAAGACCTCAGTTTTGAAGCTTTCTTT. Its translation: CASSQDLSFEAFF.

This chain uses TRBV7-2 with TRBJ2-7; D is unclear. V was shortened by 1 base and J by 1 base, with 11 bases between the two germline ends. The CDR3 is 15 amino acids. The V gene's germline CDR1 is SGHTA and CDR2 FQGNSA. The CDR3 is CASSLEGLLSYEQYF. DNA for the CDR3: TGTGCCAGCAGCTTAGAGGGTCTACTGTCCTACGAGCAGTACTTC. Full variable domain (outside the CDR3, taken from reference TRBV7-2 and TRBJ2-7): GAGVSQSPSNKVTEKGKDVELRCDPISGHTALYWYRQSLGQGLEFLIYFQGNSAPDKSGLPSDRFSAERTGGSVSTLTIQRTQQEDSAVYLCASSLEGLLSYEQYFGPGTRLTVT.